A single sample is the source of the 11 T cell receptor beta chains below, sequenced in a study of CD8 T cells in ankylosing spondylitis. Regarding the study as a whole: Blood of patients with ankylosing spondylitis appeared to be characterized by a TCR beta motif of several highly homologous variants.

Antigens for these TCRs are unknown. A single record per CDR3 protein comes from TCRdb applying MiXCR to the 5' RACE reads. The sample shows a few hundred thousand distinct CDR3 sequences, 15% to 20% of them seen only once. The specimen was blood, either unsorted or a sorted T cell fraction (not recorded which). These receptors were collected from a male donor with ankylosing spondylitis.

In this sample, this clonotype turned up many times. This rearrangement joins TRBV4-3 to TRBJ1-2; 9 bases match TRBD1. The CDR3 totals 16 residues. V gave up 0 bases and J gave up 6 bases; unmatched junction bases: 8. Germline CDR1 LGHNA, CDR2 YSLEER. The CDR3 DNA follows: TGCGCCAGCAGCCAAGATTCCGGACAGGGGCCGGATGGCTACACCTTC. It encodes CASSQDSGQGPDGYTF.

V is TRBV7-8 and J is TRBJ2-5; the D is unclear. This CDR3 is 14 amino acids long. Germline assignment: CDR1 SGHVS and CDR2 FQNEAQ. Trimming removed 4 bases from V and 2 bases from J, with 11 bases in between. Written as DNA, the CDR3 is TGTGCCAGCAGCTCCCTCGCCGCGCAAGAGACCCAGTACTTC. As protein: CASSSLAAQETQYF.

This clonotype came up many times. The rearrangement uses TRBV4-3 and TRBJ2-6; D call uncertain. V was cut by 0 bases and J by 0 bases, with 12 bases left in between. The CDR3 is 18 amino acids. CDR1 and CDR2 from the germline V gene are LGHNA and YSLEER. CDR3 region: CASSQDSTTLSGANVLTF. The DNA for the CDR3 is TGCGCCAGCAGCCAAGACTCGACCACTCTCTCTGGGGCCAACGTCCTGACTTTC.

This clonotype was detected only a few times. This chain links TRBV12-3 or TRBV12-4 with TRBJ2-3; D ambiguous. The CDR3 runs 14 residues. The V gene lost 0 bases and the J gene lost 2 bases, with 6 bases spanning the gap. CDR3 in amino acids: CASSLAGYTDTQYF. The DNA for the CDR3 is TGTGCCAGCAGTTTAGCGGGGTACACAGATACGCAGTATTTT.

The chain joins TRBV12-3 or TRBV12-4 to TRBJ2-5; no firm D call. The V gene lost 6 bases and the J gene lost 2 bases, with 10 bases spanning the gap. The CDR3 has 13 residues. The CDR3 here is CASRSWRQETQYF. CDR3 nucleotides: TGTGCCAGCAGAAGTTGGCGTCAAGAGACCCAGTACTTC.

This clonotype has only a few counts. The chain links TRBV20-1 to TRBJ2-7; no clear D. Germline values: CDR1 DFQATT, CDR2 SNEGSKA (reference sequence). Trimming took 4 bases from V and 0 from J, leaving 4 bases between them. The CDR3 has 11 amino acids. DNA of the CDR3: TGCAGTGCTAAAAGCTCCTACGAGCAGTACTTC. It encodes CSAKSSYEQYF.

In its sample, this clonotype was seen a few times. The chain links TRBV4-3 to TRBJ1-6, with TRBD1 as a possible D gene (5 bases). The CDR3 loop spans 16 amino acids. Between the trimmed V and J ends, which lost 0 bases and 5 bases, there was a span of 11 bases. The germline V gene has CDR1 LGHNA and CDR2 YSLEER. CDR3 region: CASSQDRDADNSPLHF. CDR3 in DNA: TGCGCCAGCAGCCAAGACCGGGACGCGGATAATTCACCCCTCCACTTT.

This clonotype was seen only a few times. The V call is TRBV5-1, the J call TRBJ2-1; D is possibly TRBD2 (5 bases). Germline assignment: CDR1 SGHRS and CDR2 YFSETQ. V shed 5 bases and J shed 4 bases, with 13 bases lying between them. CDR3 size: 14 residues. The CDR3 bases are TGCGCCAGCAGTACTCCCGGGATTTACAATGAGCAGTTCTTC. Residues: CASSTPGIYNEQFF.

This rearrangement joins TRBV4-1 to TRBJ2-7; 7 bases map to TRBD1. Germline trimming cut 7 bases from V and 0 bases from J; bases unmatched to any gene: 12. The CDR3 covers 16 residues. CDR1 and CDR2 (germline): MGHRA, YSYEKL. The DNA of the CDR3 is TGCGCCAGCACCATCCTACCCGGGACAGACTCCTACGAGCAGTACTTC. Its translation is CASTILPGTDSYEQYF.

This clonotype was found a few times. Here the CDR3 reads CASSGGSGERETQYF. CDR3 coding DNA: TGTGCCAGCAGCGGGGGAAGCGGGGAGCGAGAGACCCAGTACTTC. This rearrangement joins TRBV9 to TRBJ2-5, with 7 bases fitting TRBD2. CDR1 is SGDLS and CDR2 is YYNGEE in the germline V gene. The CDR3 sequence is 15 residues long. J was trimmed by 4 bases and V by 3 bases; bases with no gene match: 9.

This chain links TRBV2 with TRBJ2-7; 10 nucleotides line up with TRBD2. Germline values: CDR1 SNHLY, CDR2 FYNNEI. V was clipped by 9 bases and J by 1 base; unmatched bases: 6. CDR3 length: 14 residues. This CDR3 reads CASTIAGGSYEQYF. The CDR3 region has the DNA TGTGCCAGTACCATAGCGGGGGGATCCTACGAGCAGTACTTC. The full variable domain, completed using reference TRBV2 and TRBJ2-7, is EPEVTQTPSHQVTQMGQEVILRCVPISNHLYFYWYRQILGQKVEFLVSFYNNEISEKSEIFDDQFSVERPDGSNFTLKIRSTKLEDSAMYFCASTIAGGSYEQYFGPGTRLTVT.